The subject of this entry is one TCR beta chain. The antigen remains unidentified. This sample is part of a study of T cell repertoires and HLA-DP antigens. Data came from immunoSEQ multiplex PCR; TCRdb stores just in-frame clones and leaves some out. The repertoire holds almost 90,000 clones, with 86% as singletons. Germline CDR1 reads SGHRS; CDR2 reads YFSETQ. This CDR3 spans 15 amino acids. J lost 8 bases, V lost 0 bases, and 7 bases had no gene match. V usage is TRBV5-1 and J usage is TRBJ2-1, with 8 positions matching TRBD2. Specimen: CD4+ T cells from PBMCs. This receptor was taken from a man aged 45-65 years in good health and CMV-seronegative. CDR3 amino acids: CASSLVGTSYDEQFF. The CDR3 DNA is TGCGCCAGCAGCTTGGTGGGGACTAGTTACGATGAGCAGTTCTTC.